The rows below give T cell receptor beta chains drawn from one sample of a study of T cells in Graves' hyperthyroidism and ophthalmopathy. TCRdb independently ran MiXCR on the multiplex PCR reads; one entry per CDR3 protein. The top ten hold about 53% of the sample, which has some 490,000 distinct CDR3 sequences, around a fifth seen once. The sample consisted of blood. These receptors all stem from a woman in her 70s with Graves' ophthalmopathy. Both conserved end residues are part of each CDR3. Size is stated for part of the rows, as once, few or many counts, or as a class when the clone is expanded.

>TRBV14|few
CASSQARGWETQYF
>TRBV6-5|many
CASSYLGGLNTEAFF
>TRBV2|many
CASKLAGSTDTQYF
>TRBV19|-
CASSISGAYNEQFF
>TRBV6-1|-
CASSDAPGQGMADTQYF
>TRBV28|-
CASSLLLAGGHTGELFF
>TRBV12-3/TRBV12-4|many
CASSLPGSTEAFF
>TRBV6-4|few
CASSDRSKTSGRNTGELFF
>TRBV19|-
CARNGQEGYNEQFF
>TRBV28|many
CASSLPGYRAFF
>TRBV5-4|-
CASSGRTGGNMNTEAFF
>TRBV3-1|few
CASSHTTRKYEQFF
>TRBV12-3/TRBV12-4|many
CASSYETARTQYF
>TRBV6-5|-
CASSYLGVTSASYEQYF
>TRBV7-9|few
CASSQRVVNTGELFF
>TRBV13|-
CASSRWTGGSSGANVLTF